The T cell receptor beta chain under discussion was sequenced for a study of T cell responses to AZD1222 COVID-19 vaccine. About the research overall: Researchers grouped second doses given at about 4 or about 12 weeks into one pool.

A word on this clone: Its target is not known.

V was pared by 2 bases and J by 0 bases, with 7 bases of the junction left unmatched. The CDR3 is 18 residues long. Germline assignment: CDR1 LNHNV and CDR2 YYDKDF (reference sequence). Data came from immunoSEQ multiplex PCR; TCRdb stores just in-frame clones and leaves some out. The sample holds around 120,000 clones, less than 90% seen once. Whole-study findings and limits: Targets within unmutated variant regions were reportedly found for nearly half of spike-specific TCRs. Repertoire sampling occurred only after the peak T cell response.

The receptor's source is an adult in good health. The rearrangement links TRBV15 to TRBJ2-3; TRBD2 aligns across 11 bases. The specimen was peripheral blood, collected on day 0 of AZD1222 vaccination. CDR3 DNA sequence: TGTGCCACCAGCAGACCGCTAGCGGGGGGACCAAGCACAGATACGCAGTATTTT. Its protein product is CATSRPLAGGPSTDTQYF.